A selection of T cell receptor beta chains follows, all from one sample in a study of T cells after yellow fever vaccination. From the 5' RACE reads, TCRdb called clonotypes with MiXCR, one entry per CDR3 protein. The data contain some 550,000 distinct CDR3 sequences, 15% to 20% of them singletons. This specimen consisted of PBMCs, obtained 15 days after the yellow fever booster vaccination. Receptor source: a man younger than 45 who received the YFV17D yellow fever vaccine. Both conserved end residues are part of each CDR3. Fields, in order: J gene, V gene, clone size, D gene, CDR3 protein, CDR3 DNA. The D gene is left open where the match is weak. Rows may omit the clone size; those that give it use once, few, many or a size class.

>TRBJ1-5|TRBV7-2|-|-
CASSPTGRPQHF
TGTGCCAGCAGCCCTACAGGCAGGCCCCAGCATTTT
>TRBJ2-3|TRBV15|few|-
CATSRDQGLAASDTQYF
TGTGCCACCAGCAGAGATCAGGGGCTAGCGGCCTCAGATACGCAGTATTTT
>TRBJ2-7|TRBV27|-|TRBD1
CASSPGQHISEQYF
TGTGCCAGCAGCCCGGGACAGCACATTTCCGAGCAGTACTTC
>TRBJ2-5|TRBV5-1|-|TRBD2
CASSKSGGEETQYF
TGCGCCAGCAGCAAGTCTGGGGGGGAAGAGACCCAGTACTTC
>TRBJ1-1|TRBV12-3/TRBV12-4|few|-
CASSYGGTEAFF
TGTGCCAGCAGTTATGGGGGAACTGAAGCTTTCTTT
>TRBJ2-1|TRBV5-1|-|-
CASSSDGYYNEQFF
TGCGCCAGCAGCTCGGACGGATACTACAATGAGCAGTTCTTC
>TRBJ2-7|TRBV29-1|-|-
CSAKGFPSYEQYF
TGCAGCGCCAAGGGGTTCCCCTCCTACGAGCAGTACTTC
>TRBJ1-5|TRBV6-2/TRBV6-3|few|TRBD1
CASSYPLDRGNQPQHF
TGTGCCAGCAGTTACCCCCTGGACAGGGGCAATCAGCCCCAGCATTTT
>TRBJ2-1|TRBV29-1|few|-
CSVREVYNEQFF
TGCAGCGTAAGGGAGGTATACAATGAGCAGTTCTTC
>TRBJ2-2|TRBV20-1|-|TRBD1
CSATPGQTTGELFF
TGCAGTGCTACCCCGGGACAGACCACCGGGGAGCTGTTTTTT
>TRBJ2-7|TRBV12-3/TRBV12-4|few|-
CASSGGSEQYF
TGTGCCAGCAGTGGAGGTTCCGAGCAGTACTTC
>TRBJ2-5|TRBV12-3/TRBV12-4|-|-
CASNPSPGTQYF
TGTGCCAGCAACCCGTCCCCGGGGACCCAGTACTTC
>TRBJ1-1|TRBV7-8|many|-
CASSLRVYMNTEAFF
TGTGCCAGCAGCTTAAGAGTTTACATGAACACTGAAGCTTTCTTT
>TRBJ2-1|TRBV7-9|many|-
CASSPRGSYNEQFF
TGTGCCAGCAGCCCGAGGGGCTCCTACAATGAGCAGTTCTTC
>TRBJ2-7|TRBV29-1|many|TRBD2
CSVVAGGPYEQYF
TGCAGCGTAGTAGCGGGAGGGCCTTACGAGCAGTACTTC
>TRBJ2-1|TRBV7-2|few|-
CASSLRPNYNEQFF
TGTGCCAGCAGCTTGCGACCAAACTACAATGAGCAGTTCTTC
>TRBJ1-6|TRBV27|-|-
CASSLEADNRSPLHF
TGTGCCAGCAGTCTAGAGGCGGATAATCGGTCACCCCTCCACTTT
>TRBJ2-1|TRBV6-2/TRBV6-3|few|TRBD2
CASSYGGGRNEQFF
TGTGCCAGCAGTTATGGGGGAGGGCGGAATGAGCAGTTCTTC
>TRBJ2-2|TRBV15|few|-
CATSRDAPGATGELFF
TGTGCCACCAGCAGAGATGCGCCAGGGGCCACCGGGGAGCTGTTTTTT
>TRBJ2-7|TRBV6-1|few|TRBD2
CASAGLASSYEQYF
TGTGCCAGCGCAGGACTAGCGAGCTCCTACGAGCAGTACTTC
>TRBJ2-1|TRBV7-2|-|-
CASSLGLMGGAGNEQFF
TGTGCCAGCAGCTTAGGGTTGATGGGCGGAGCAGGCAATGAGCAGTTCTTC
>TRBJ2-7|TRBV12-3/TRBV12-4|many|TRBD2
CASSAGGLWEQYF
TGTGCCAGCTCTGCGGGAGGGCTTTGGGAGCAGTACTTC
>TRBJ2-5|TRBV7-2|few|TRBD1
CASTPSPGTEETQYF
TGTGCCAGCACCCCCTCCCCAGGGACAGAAGAGACCCAGTACTTC
>TRBJ2-3|TRBV5-1|few|-
CATNAGFGDTQYF
TGCGCCACAAATGCCGGGTTTGGAGATACGCAGTATTTT
>TRBJ2-3|TRBV24-1|-|-
CATSDLHPQRTDTQYF
TGTGCCACCAGTGATTTGCACCCGCAGCGCACAGATACGCAGTATTTT
>TRBJ2-1|TRBV28|-|TRBD2
CASSFTSGVSEQFF
TGTGCCAGCAGTTTTACTAGCGGAGTGAGTGAGCAGTTCTTC
>TRBJ2-2|TRBV9|-|-
CASSVSSLAVNTGELFF
TGTGCCAGCAGCGTATCTTCCCTGGCGGTCAACACCGGGGAGCTGTTTTTT
>TRBJ2-2|TRBV9|-|-
CASRGTPNTGELFF
TGTGCCAGCAGAGGGACTCCGAACACCGGGGAGCTGTTTTTT
>TRBJ2-1|TRBV14|-|-
CASSQDFRYPGSYNEQFF
TGTGCCAGCAGCCAAGATTTCCGATATCCGGGGTCCTACAATGAGCAGTTCTTC
>TRBJ2-6|TRBV24-1|-|-
CATSDLPGDLPGANVLTF
TGTGCCACCAGTGATTTGCCAGGGGACTTGCCTGGGGCCAACGTCCTGACTTTC
>TRBJ2-2|TRBV13|-|-
CASSSPRQGGTGELFF
TGTGCCAGCAGCTCCCCCCGGCAGGGGGGAACCGGGGAGCTGTTTTTT
>TRBJ2-1|TRBV4-3|few|TRBD2
CASSQEGPGTSSNEQFF
TGCGCCAGCAGCCAAGAGGGTCCAGGGACTAGCTCCAATGAGCAGTTCTTC
>TRBJ2-1|TRBV10-2|-|-
CASSGHEQFF
TGCGCCAGCAGCGGTCATGAGCAGTTCTTC
>TRBJ2-1|TRBV11-1|few|-
CAIYFSSVPGASYNEQFF
TGTGCCATATACTTTTCGTCAGTTCCGGGGGCCTCCTACAATGAGCAGTTCTTC
>TRBJ2-7|TRBV12-3/TRBV12-4|few|TRBD1
CASSQDRDRLYEQYF
TGTGCCAGCAGTCAAGACAGGGATCGCCTCTACGAGCAGTACTTC
>TRBJ1-6|TRBV7-6|-|-
CASSSRTASPLHF
TGTGCCAGCAGCTCGCGGACCGCTTCACCCCTCCACTTT
>TRBJ1-1|TRBV5-5|few|-
CASSLQTTSNTEAFF
TGTGCCAGCAGCTTGCAAACAACGTCGAACACTGAAGCTTTCTTT
>TRBJ1-5|TRBV7-8|few|TRBD1
CASSLATGGGQPQHF
TGTGCCAGCAGCTTAGCGACAGGGGGCGGTCAGCCCCAGCATTTT
>TRBJ2-5|TRBV24-1|-|TRBD1
CATSDPSDRGETQYF
TGTGCCACCAGTGATCCCTCGGACAGGGGGGAGACCCAGTACTTC
>TRBJ2-5|TRBV5-6|-|TRBD1
CASQPPNRGQETQYF
TGTGCCAGCCAACCCCCCAACAGGGGCCAAGAGACCCAGTACTTC
>TRBJ2-6|TRBV6-1|-|-
CASSEDRTGSPGANVLTF
TGTGCCAGCAGTGAAGATCGAACAGGGTCGCCTGGGGCCAACGTCCTGACTTTC
>TRBJ2-7|TRBV5-6|few|TRBD1
CASSTAGTGNYEQYF
TGTGCCAGCAGCACGGCCGGGACAGGGAACTACGAGCAGTACTTC
>TRBJ2-3|TRBV7-2|few|TRBD2
CASRLSGRSTDTQYF
TGTGCCAGCCGCCTGAGCGGGAGAAGCACAGATACGCAGTATTTT
>TRBJ2-3|TRBV4-3|-|TRBD2
CASSQEVGGSTDTQYF
TGCGCCAGCAGCCAAGAGGTGGGGGGGAGCACAGATACGCAGTATTTT
>TRBJ2-7|TRBV18|-|-
CASSPPNTFEYEQYF
TGTGCCAGCTCACCACCGAACACGTTTGAATACGAGCAGTACTTC
>TRBJ2-7|TRBV6-5|-|-
CASSYWSRTKPHEQYF
TGTGCCAGCAGTTATTGGTCGCGGACTAAACCCCACGAGCAGTACTTC
>TRBJ2-1|TRBV24-1|many|-
CATSDSSRPGNEQFF
TGTGCCACCAGTGACTCGAGTCGACCCGGCAATGAGCAGTTCTTC
>TRBJ2-5|TRBV5-5|few|TRBD2
CASSWGLAGVQETQYF
TGTGCCAGCAGCTGGGGCCTAGCGGGGGTTCAAGAGACCCAGTACTTC
>TRBJ2-1|TRBV20-1|-|TRBD2
CSAPGLGRDSYNEQFF
TGCAGTGCTCCTGGACTAGGGCGGGACTCCTACAATGAGCAGTTCTTC
>TRBJ2-3|TRBV20-1|-|TRBD2
CSARDYQRERGDTQYF
TGCAGTGCTAGAGATTATCAGCGGGAGAGAGGAGATACGCAGTATTTT
>TRBJ2-4|TRBV5-1|-|-
CASSNDRAKNIQYF
TGCGCCAGCAGCAACGACAGAGCCAAAAACATTCAGTACTTC
>TRBJ2-2|TRBV7-6|few|TRBD2
CASSPYRLAGVSGELFF
TGTGCCAGCAGCCCGTACCGACTAGCGGGAGTCTCCGGGGAGCTGTTTTTT